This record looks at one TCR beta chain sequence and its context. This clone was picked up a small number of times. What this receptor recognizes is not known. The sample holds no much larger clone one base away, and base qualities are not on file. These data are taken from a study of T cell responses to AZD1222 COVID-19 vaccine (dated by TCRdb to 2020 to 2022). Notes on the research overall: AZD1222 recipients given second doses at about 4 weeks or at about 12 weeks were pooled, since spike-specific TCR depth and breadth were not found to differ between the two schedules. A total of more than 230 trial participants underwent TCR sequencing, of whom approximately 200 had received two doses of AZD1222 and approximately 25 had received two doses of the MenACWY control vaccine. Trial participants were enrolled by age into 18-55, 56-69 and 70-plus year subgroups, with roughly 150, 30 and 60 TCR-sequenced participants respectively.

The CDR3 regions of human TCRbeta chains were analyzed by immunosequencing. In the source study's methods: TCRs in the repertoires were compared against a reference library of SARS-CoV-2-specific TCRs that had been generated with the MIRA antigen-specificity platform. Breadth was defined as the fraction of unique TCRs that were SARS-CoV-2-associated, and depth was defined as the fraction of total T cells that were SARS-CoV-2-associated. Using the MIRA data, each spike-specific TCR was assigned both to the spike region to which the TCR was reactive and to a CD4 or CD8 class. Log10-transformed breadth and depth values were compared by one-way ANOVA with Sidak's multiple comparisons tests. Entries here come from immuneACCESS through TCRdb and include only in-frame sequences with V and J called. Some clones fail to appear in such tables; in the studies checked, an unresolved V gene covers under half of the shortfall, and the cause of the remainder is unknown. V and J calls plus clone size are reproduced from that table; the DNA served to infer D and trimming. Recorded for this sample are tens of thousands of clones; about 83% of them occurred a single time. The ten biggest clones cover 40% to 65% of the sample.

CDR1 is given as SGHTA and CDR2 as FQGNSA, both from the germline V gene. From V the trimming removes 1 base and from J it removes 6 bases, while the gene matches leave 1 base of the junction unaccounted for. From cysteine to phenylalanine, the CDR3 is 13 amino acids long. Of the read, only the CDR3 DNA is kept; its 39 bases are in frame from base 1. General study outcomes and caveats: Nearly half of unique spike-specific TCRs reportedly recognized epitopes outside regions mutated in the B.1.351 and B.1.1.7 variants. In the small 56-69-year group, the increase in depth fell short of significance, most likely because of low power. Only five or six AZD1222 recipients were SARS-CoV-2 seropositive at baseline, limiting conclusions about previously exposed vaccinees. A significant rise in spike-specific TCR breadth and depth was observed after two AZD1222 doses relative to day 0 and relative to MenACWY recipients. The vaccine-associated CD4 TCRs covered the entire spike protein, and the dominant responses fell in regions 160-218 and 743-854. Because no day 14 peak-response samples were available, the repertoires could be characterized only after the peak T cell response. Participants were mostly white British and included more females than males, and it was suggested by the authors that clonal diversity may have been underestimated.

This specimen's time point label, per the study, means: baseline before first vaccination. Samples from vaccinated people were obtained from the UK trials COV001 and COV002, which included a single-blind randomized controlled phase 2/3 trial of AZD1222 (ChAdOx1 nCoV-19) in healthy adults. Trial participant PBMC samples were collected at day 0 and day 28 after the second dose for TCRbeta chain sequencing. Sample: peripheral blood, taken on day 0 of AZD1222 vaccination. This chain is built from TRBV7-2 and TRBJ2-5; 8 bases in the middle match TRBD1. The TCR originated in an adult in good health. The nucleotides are TGTGCCAGCAGCTTAGGACAGGGGCAGACCCAGTACTTC. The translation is CASSLGQGQTQYF.